The rows below give T cell receptor beta chains drawn from one sample of a study of shared clonotypes between healthy human individuals. Data came from immunoSEQ multiplex PCR; TCRdb stores just in-frame clones and leaves some out. The sample has approximately 720,000 clones, around 90% seen once. Sequencing was carried out using naive CD8+ T cells sorted from blood. The receptors stem from a man aged 30 to 45 in good health. The CDR3 runs from the conserved cysteine through the conserved F or W. A D gene is named only where the DNA matches it firmly. Clone sizes are given selectively: once, few, many, or a class where the clone is expanded.

j_call	d_call	clone_size	v_call	cdr3_nt	cdr3_aa
TRBJ2-4	NA	NA	TRBV5-1	TGCGCCAGCAGTTCGATTCCGAGGCGGGACGAAGAAAACATTCAGTACTTC	CASSSIPRRDEENIQYF
TRBJ2-7	NA	few	TRBV28	TGTGCCAGCAGTAGGGGGGGGCTGGGGTACGAGCAGTACTTC	CASSRGGLGYEQYF
TRBJ2-6	TRBD1	once	TRBV27	TGTGCCAGCAGTTTAATTCTGGGACAGGTTCTCTCTGGGGCCAACGTCCTGACTTTC	CASSLILGQVLSGANVLTF
TRBJ2-3	NA	once	TRBV7-9	TGTGCCAGCAAAGGGGATACGCAGTATTTT	CASKGDTQYF
TRBJ1-1	TRBD1	NA	TRBV6-5	TGTGCCAGCAGTTATAAGCGGACAGGGACGAACACTGAAGCTTTCTTT	CASSYKRTGTNTEAFF
TRBJ2-7	TRBD2	NA	TRBV14	TGTGCCAGCAGCTTAGCGGGCTACGAGCAGTACTTC	CASSLAGYEQYF
TRBJ1-5	NA	NA	TRBV27	TGTGCCAGCAGTTTGGGTTCCTATAGCAATCAGCCCCAGCATTTT	CASSLGSYSNQPQHF
TRBJ1-1	NA	NA	TRBV7-2	TGTGCCAGCAGCTTACGCTCAGGCTACACTGAAGCTTTCTTT	CASSLRSGYTEAFF
TRBJ2-1	TRBD2	NA	TRBV29-1	TGCAGCGTTGAAGTCGCGGGAGAGAGCTCCTACAATGAGCAGTTCTTC	CSVEVAGESSYNEQFF
TRBJ1-5	NA	few	TRBV10-1	TGCGCCAGCGGGTACAGCGTTATTAGCAATCAGCCCCAGCATTTT	CASGYSVISNQPQHF
TRBJ2-5	NA	NA	TRBV5-4	TGCGCCAGCAGCCAAGATCGGGCTAGGACCCTGGAGACCCAGTACTTC	CASSQDRARTLETQYF
TRBJ1-1	NA	NA	TRBV10-2	TGCGCCAGCAGCGATGACGGTTTGAACACTGAAGCTTTCTTT	CASSDDGLNTEAFF
TRBJ2-1	NA	NA	TRBV23-1	TGCGCCAGCAGTCAATCCCCGTTTATTCGTGACAATGAGCAGTTCTTC	CASSQSPFIRDNEQFF
TRBJ2-5	TRBD1	NA	TRBV10-3	TGTGCCATCAGTGACGGACAGGGGGGCCTTCAAGAGACCCAGTACTTC	CAISDGQGGLQETQYF
TRBJ1-2	NA	NA	TRBV27	TGTGCCAGCAGCTACGGAGGGAACTATGGCTACACCTTC	CASSYGGNYGYTF
TRBJ2-2	TRBD1	NA	TRBV6-5	TGTGCCAGCACCTTCGGACAGGGATACGGGGAGCTGTTTTTT	CASTFGQGYGELFF
TRBJ2-7	NA	NA	TRBV21-1	TGTGCCAGCAGCAAAGGGGGTGGCGGCAGATACTTGTACGAGCAGTACTTC	CASSKGGGGRYLYEQYF
TRBJ2-3	TRBD2	NA	TRBV19	TGTGCCAGTAGTATAGCGGGAGGGCCGACAGATACGCAGTATTTT	CASSIAGGPTDTQYF
TRBJ2-7	NA	NA	TRBV19	TGTGCCAGTACCCCCGGCACAGGACCGGGTTACGAGCAGTACTTC	CASTPGTGPGYEQYF
TRBJ1-5	TRBD1	NA	TRBV6-1	TGTGCCAGCAGTGAGACAGGGTTCCAGCCCCAGCATTTT	CASSETGFQPQHF
TRBJ2-1	TRBD2	NA	TRBV5-1	TGCGCCAGCAGCCGGGATAGCGGGAGGATCCCCTACAATGAGCAGTTCTTC	CASSRDSGRIPYNEQFF
TRBJ1-2	NA	NA	TRBV30	TGTGCCTGGAGTGTAGGAGTCGGGTATGGCTACACCTTC	CAWSVGVGYGYTF
TRBJ2-7	TRBD1	NA	TRBV4-2	TGTGCCAGCAGCCAAGATCCCCCGCCCGGGACAGAGTCCTACGAGCAGTACTTC	CASSQDPPPGTESYEQYF
TRBJ2-7	NA	once	TRBV14	TGTGCCAGCAGCCAAGGGTTTAGGGGGTTCTACGAGCAGTACTTC	CASSQGFRGFYEQYF
TRBJ2-7	TRBD2	NA	TRBV29-1	TGCAGCGTTGTACGTCTGACTAGCGGTGACTACGAGCAGTACTTC	CSVVRLTSGDYEQYF
TRBJ1-1	NA	NA	TRBV6-1	TGTGCCAGCAGCGCCCAAGGGGAACTGAACACTGAAGCTTTCTTT	CASSAQGELNTEAFF
TRBJ2-7	TRBD1	once	TRBV5-5	TGTGCCAGCAGCTTTTGGGACAGGGGCCCTCCCTACGAGCAGTACTTC	CASSFWDRGPPYEQYF
TRBJ2-7	NA	NA	TRBV30	TGTGCCTACGTCAGCTATACTACTTACGAGCAGTACTTC	CAYVSYTTYEQYF
TRBJ2-3	NA	NA	TRBV27	TGTGCCAGCAGTTGGCGTGGGGTTATCGAAGATACGCAGTATTTT	CASSWRGVIEDTQYF
TRBJ1-3	NA	NA	TRBV9	TGTGCCAGCAGTGAGGGACTGATCTCTGGAAACACCATATATTTT	CASSEGLISGNTIYF
TRBJ2-2	NA	NA	TRBV7-6	TGTGCCAGCAGCTTATTGGGCGGGTTCACGAACACCGGGGAGCTGTTTTTT	CASSLLGGFTNTGELFF
TRBJ2-3	TRBD2	NA	TRBV13	TGTGCCAGCAGTAGACTAGCGGGTACAGATACGCAGTATTTT	CASSRLAGTDTQYF
TRBJ2-7	NA	many	TRBV7-9	TGTGCCAGCAGCTCTCCGAGCTCTCCCTACGAGCAGTACTTC	CASSSPSSPYEQYF
TRBJ2-7	NA	NA	TRBV19	TGTGCCAGTAGTGCCGGGACCACCTACGAGCAGTACTTC	CASSAGTTYEQYF
TRBJ2-1	TRBD2	NA	TRBV7-9	TGTGCCAGCAGCTTAGCGTTAGGGTTAGCGGGGTTGAATGAGCAGTTCTTC	CASSLALGLAGLNEQFF
TRBJ2-7	TRBD1	once	TRBV7-9	TGTGCCAGCAGCTTAGATCTGACAGGGGTAGACTTC	CASSLDLTGVDF
TRBJ2-1	TRBD2	NA	TRBV7-9	TGTGCCAGCAACTTCCAACTAGCGGGAGGGCAGTTCTTC	CASNFQLAGGQFF
TRBJ2-7	NA	NA	TRBV29-1	TGCAGCGTTGAAGGGCAGGGTGGCACCTACGAGCAGTACTTC	CSVEGQGGTYEQYF
TRBJ2-7	TRBD2	NA	TRBV14	TGTGCCAGCAGCCATACCCCGGGACTAGCGGGGTCCTACGAGCAGTACTTC	CASSHTPGLAGSYEQYF
TRBJ2-7	TRBD1	NA	TRBV14	TGTGCCAGCAGCCTTAAGGGACAGGGGTTCTACGAGCAGTACTTC	CASSLKGQGFYEQYF
TRBJ2-7	NA	NA	TRBV11-2	TGTGCCAGCAGCTTAAGTTGGGCCGCCAGCTCCTACGAGCAGTACTTC	CASSLSWAASSYEQYF
TRBJ2-1	NA	NA	TRBV5-1	TGCGCCAGCAGCTTGCCGGACTGGACGGTCAATGAGCAGTTCTTC	CASSLPDWTVNEQFF
TRBJ2-2	NA	NA	TRBV19	TGTGCCAGTAGTATCCAGGGGAGCGGGGAGCTGTTTTTT	CASSIQGSGELFF
TRBJ2-3	NA	NA	TRBV9	TGTGCCAGCAGCGTCACCCTTTCAGATACGCAGTATTTT	CASSVTLSDTQYF
TRBJ2-7	TRBD1	NA	TRBV5-5	TGTGCCAGCAGCCGACAGGGGTTGAATTACGAGCAGTACTTC	CASSRQGLNYEQYF
TRBJ2-2	NA	NA	TRBV7-8	TGTGCCAGCAGCATGGCGGGTGTGAGGTGGAACACCGGGGAGCTGTTTTTT	CASSMAGVRWNTGELFF
TRBJ2-1	TRBD2	NA	TRBV11-2	TGTGCTTCGAGCGGGAGGGCCCTTGGTGAGCAGTTCTTC	CASSGRALGEQFF
TRBJ1-4	NA	once	TRBV2	TGTGCCAGCAGTGAAGCGGGTGGAGGGGCGGAGGCTAATGAAAAACTGTTTTTT	CASSEAGGGAEANEKLFF
TRBJ2-1	TRBD2	NA	TRBV29-1	TGCAGCCTGAACGTGGGCGGGAGGCTAGGTAATGAGCAGTTCTTC	CSLNVGGRLGNEQFF
TRBJ1-5	NA	NA	TRBV10-1	TGCGCCAGCAGTGGACGGGACAATCAGCCCCAGCATTTT	CASSGRDNQPQHF
TRBJ2-5	TRBD1	once	TRBV18	TGTGCCAGCTCACTAGGGGGCTGGCGAGAGACCCAGTACTTC	CASSLGGWRETQYF
TRBJ2-1	NA	NA	TRBV7-9	TGTGCCAGCAGCGACCGGGACCATCCCTACAATGAGCAGTTCTTC	CASSDRDHPYNEQFF
TRBJ2-7	NA	NA	TRBV4-2	TGTGCCAGCAGCCAAGTAGGGCTCGAGCAGTACTTC	CASSQVGLEQYF
TRBJ2-3	NA	NA	TRBV27	TGTGCCAGCAGTTTATCCCGGCTAGATACGCAGTATTTT	CASSLSRLDTQYF
TRBJ2-7	TRBD1	NA	TRBV19	TGTGCCAGTAGTATTTCGCAGGGGGCTACCGAGCAGTACTTC	CASSISQGATEQYF
TRBJ2-1	TRBD2	NA	TRBV27	TGTGCCAGCAGTCCCCCGGGACTATACAATGAGCAGTTCTTC	CASSPPGLYNEQFF
TRBJ1-3	TRBD1	NA	TRBV11-2	TGTGCCAGCAGCTTAGATTGGACAGGGGGCCTTGGAAACACCATATATTTT	CASSLDWTGGLGNTIYF